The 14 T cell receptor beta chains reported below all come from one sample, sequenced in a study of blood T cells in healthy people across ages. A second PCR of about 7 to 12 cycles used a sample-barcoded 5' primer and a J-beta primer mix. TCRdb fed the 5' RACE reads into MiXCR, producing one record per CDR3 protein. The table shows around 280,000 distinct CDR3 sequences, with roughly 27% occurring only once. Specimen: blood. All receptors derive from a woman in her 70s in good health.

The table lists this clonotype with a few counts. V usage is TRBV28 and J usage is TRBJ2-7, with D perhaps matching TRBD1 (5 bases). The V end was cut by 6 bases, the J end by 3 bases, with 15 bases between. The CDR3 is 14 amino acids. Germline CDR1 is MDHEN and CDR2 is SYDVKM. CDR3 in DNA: TGTGCCAGCAGCCTCTCCGACAGCTTCTACGAGCAGTACTTC. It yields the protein CASSLSDSFYEQYF.

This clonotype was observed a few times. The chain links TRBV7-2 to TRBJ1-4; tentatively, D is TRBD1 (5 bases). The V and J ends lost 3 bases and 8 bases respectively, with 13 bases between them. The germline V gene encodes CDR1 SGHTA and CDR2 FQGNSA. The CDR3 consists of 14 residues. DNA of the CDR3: TGTGCCAGCAGCTTGGCAGGCAAGGGGGAAAAACTGTTTTTT. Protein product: CASSLAGKGEKLFF.

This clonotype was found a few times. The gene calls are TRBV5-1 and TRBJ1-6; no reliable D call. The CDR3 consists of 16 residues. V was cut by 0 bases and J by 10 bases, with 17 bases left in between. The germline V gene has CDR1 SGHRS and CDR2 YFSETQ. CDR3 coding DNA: TGCGCCAGCAGCTTGGCCGGGCCTACGTTCGGATCACCCCTCCACTTT. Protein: CASSLAGPTFGSPLHF.

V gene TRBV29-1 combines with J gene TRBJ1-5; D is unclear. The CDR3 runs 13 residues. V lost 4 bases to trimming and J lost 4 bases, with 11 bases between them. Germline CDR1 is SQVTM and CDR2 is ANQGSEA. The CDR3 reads CSVGLGTNQPQHF. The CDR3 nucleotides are TGCAGCGTTGGCCTCGGCACGAATCAGCCCCAGCATTTT.

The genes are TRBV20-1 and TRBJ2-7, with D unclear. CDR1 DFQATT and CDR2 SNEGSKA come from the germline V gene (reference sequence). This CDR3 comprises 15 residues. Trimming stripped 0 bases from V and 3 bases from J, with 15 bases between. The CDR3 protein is CSARDPTSDFYEQYF. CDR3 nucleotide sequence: TGCAGTGCTAGAGACCCTACCTCAGACTTCTACGAGCAGTACTTC.

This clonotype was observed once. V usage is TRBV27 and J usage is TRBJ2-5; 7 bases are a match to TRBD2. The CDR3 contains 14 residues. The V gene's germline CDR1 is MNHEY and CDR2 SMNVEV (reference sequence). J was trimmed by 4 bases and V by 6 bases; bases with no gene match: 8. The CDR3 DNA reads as TGTGCCAGCAGCCCCGGTTCTAGCGGAGAGACCCAGTACTTC. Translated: CASSPGSSGETQYF.

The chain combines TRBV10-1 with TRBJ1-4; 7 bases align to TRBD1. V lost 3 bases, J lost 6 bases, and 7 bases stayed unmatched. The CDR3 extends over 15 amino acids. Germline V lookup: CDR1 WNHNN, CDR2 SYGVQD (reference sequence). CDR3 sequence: CASSDPGQLHEKLFF. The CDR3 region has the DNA TGCGCCAGCAGTGACCCGGGACAGCTTCATGAAAAACTGTTTTTT.

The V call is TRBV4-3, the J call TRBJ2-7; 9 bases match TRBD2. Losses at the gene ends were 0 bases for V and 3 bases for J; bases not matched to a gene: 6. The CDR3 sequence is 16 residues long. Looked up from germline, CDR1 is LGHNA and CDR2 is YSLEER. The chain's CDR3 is CASSQEVSGSFYEQYF. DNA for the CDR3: TGCGCCAGCAGCCAAGAGGTTAGCGGGAGTTTCTACGAGCAGTACTTC.

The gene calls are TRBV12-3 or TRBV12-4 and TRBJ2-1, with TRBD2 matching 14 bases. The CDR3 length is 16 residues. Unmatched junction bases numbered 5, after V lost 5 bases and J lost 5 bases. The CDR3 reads CASSTPGLAGDNEQFF. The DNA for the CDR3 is TGTGCCAGCAGTACGCCGGGACTAGCGGGAGACAATGAGCAGTTCTTC.

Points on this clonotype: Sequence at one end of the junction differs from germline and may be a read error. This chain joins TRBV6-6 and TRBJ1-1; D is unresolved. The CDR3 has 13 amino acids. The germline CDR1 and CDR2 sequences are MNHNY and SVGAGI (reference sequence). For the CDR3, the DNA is TGTGCCAGCAGTTACCTACAGAACACTGGAGCTTTCTTT. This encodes CASSYLQNTGAFF.

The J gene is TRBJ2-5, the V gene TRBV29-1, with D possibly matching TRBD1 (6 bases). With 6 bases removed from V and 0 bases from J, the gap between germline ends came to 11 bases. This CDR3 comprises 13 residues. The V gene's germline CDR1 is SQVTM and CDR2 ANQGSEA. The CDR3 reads CSVVRDNQETQYF. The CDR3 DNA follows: TGCAGCGTCGTCCGGGACAACCAAGAGACCCAGTACTTC. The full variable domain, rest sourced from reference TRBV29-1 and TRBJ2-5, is SAVISQKPSRDICQRGTSLTIQCQVDSQVTMMFWYRQQPGQSLTLIATANQGSEATYESGFVIDKFPISRPNLTFSTLTVSNMSPEDSSIYLCSVVRDNQETQYFGPGTRLLVL.

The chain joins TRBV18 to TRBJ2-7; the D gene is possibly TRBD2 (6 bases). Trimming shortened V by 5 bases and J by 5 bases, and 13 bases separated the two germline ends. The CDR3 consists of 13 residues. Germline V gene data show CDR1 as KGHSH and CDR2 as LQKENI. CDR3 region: CASSTGGTNEQYF. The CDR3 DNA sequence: TGTGCCAGCTCAACCGGAGGGACGAACGAGCAGTACTTC.

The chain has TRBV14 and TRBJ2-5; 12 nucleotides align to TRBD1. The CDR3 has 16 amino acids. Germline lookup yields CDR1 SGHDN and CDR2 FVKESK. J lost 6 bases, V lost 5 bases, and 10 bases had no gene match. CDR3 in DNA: TGTGCCAGCAGCGTACCCGGGACAGGGGGCTGGAAGACCCAGTACTTC. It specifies CASSVPGTGGWKTQYF.

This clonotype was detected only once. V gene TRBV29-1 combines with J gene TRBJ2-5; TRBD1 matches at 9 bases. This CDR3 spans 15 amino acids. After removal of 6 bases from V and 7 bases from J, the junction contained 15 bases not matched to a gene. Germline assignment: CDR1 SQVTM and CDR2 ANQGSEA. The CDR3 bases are TGCAGCGTCCAGACTCCGGGACAGGGTGGCGGGACCCAGTACTTC. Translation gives CSVQTPGQGGGTQYF.